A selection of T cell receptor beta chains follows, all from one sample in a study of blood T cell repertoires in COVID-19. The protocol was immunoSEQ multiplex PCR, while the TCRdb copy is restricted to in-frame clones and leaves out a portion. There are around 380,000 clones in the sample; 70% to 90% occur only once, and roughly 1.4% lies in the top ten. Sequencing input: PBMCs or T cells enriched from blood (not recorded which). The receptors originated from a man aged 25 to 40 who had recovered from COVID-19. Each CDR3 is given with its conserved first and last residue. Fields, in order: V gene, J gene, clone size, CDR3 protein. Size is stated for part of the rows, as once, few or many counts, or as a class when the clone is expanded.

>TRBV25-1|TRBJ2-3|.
CASSGIKAGGLPGDTQYF
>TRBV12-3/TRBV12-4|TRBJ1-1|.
CASSLARNTEAFF
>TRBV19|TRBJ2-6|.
CASSGQGAGANVLTF
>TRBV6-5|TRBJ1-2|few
CASRQGRGYTF
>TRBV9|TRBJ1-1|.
CASSVGTMNTEAFF
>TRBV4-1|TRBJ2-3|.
CASSQNFVRTDTQYF
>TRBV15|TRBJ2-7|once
CATSRTGADEQYF
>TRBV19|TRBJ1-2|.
CASTPLGPDSGYTF
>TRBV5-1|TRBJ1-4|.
CASSAGGQGNEKLFF
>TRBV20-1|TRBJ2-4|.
CTSIAKNIQYF
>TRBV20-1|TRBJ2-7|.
CSASGRQGVPPYEQYF
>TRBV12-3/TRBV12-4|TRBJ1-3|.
CASSQGNTIYF
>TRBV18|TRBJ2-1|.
CASSPSWTSDEQFF
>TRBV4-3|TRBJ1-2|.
CASSQNRAGYGYTF
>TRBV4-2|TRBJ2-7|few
CASGGDFYEQYF
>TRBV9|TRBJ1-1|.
CASSVQGHTEAFF
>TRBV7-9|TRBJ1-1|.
CASSLNRDTEAFF
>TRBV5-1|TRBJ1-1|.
CASSLTTGGVTEAFF
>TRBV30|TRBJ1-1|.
CACHAGNRIVFEAFF
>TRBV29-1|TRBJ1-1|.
CSGGFPTNTEAFF
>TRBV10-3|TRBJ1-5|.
CAISESTQAPQPQHF
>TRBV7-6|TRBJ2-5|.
CASPAGGLKETQYF
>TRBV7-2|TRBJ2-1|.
CASSWRLGVNEQFF
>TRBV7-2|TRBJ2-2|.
CASSLYHLQGAAGELFF
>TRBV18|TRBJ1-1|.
CASSPDSLNTEAFF
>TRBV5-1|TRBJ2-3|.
CASSPGGMGDTQYF
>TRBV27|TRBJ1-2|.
CASRSPPARGNGYTF
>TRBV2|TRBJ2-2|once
CASKLYTGELFF
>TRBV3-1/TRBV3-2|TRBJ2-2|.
CASSPYNTGELFF
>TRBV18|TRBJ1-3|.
CASSGDLNSGNTIYF
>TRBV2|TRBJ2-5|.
CATGLGRETQYF
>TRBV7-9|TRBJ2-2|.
CASSSRVAGGPNTGELFF
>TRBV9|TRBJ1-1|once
CASSSGTGNTEAFF
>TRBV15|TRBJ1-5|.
CATSTTGLQPQHF
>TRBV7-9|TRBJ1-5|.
CASSEGVQPQHF
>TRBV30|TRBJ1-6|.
CAWSVSQGYNSPLHF
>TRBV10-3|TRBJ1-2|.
CAILPGDTDWGGYTF
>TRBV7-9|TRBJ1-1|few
CASSLEGAGARTEAFF
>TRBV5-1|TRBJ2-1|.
CASSLAGSSYNEQFF
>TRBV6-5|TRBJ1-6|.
CASSYPGQSYNSPLHF
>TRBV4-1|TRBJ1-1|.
CASQGPLNTEAFF
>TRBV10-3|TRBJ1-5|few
CAISEGRGREQPQHF
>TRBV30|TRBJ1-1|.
CARSRGATEAFF
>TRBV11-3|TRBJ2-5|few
CASSLGGQGGQETQYF
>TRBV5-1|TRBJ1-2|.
CASSFAGTGGYGYTF
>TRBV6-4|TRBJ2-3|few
CASSESGGARDTQYF
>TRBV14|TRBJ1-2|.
CASSQDYTGDYGYTF
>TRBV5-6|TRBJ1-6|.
CASRTDRGSYNSPLHF